This TCR beta chain was sequenced in a study of shared clonotypes between healthy human individuals. A few counts support this clone. Every immunoSEQ plate was one replicate of a subset's evenly spread DNA. Repertoires were generated with immunoSEQ multiplex PCR, while TCRdb's copy carries only in-frame clones and drops some. In the table there are approximately 2.5 million clones, around nine tenths of which are singletons. The sample consisted of naive CD4+ T cells sorted from blood. Noted subset: CD45RA+ positively selected. This sequence was found in a man between 18 and 29 years old in good health.

CDR3 amino acids: CASRLGQGAETQYF. The DNA for the CDR3 is TGTGCCAGCAGATTGGGACAGGGGGCAGAGACCCAGTACTTC. The V and J genes are TRBV2 and TRBJ2-5, with TRBD1 matching over 12 bases. V lost 6 bases and J lost 4; bases outside the gene matches: 3. The CDR3 covers 14 residues. CDR1 is SNHLY and CDR2 is FYNNEI in the germline V gene.